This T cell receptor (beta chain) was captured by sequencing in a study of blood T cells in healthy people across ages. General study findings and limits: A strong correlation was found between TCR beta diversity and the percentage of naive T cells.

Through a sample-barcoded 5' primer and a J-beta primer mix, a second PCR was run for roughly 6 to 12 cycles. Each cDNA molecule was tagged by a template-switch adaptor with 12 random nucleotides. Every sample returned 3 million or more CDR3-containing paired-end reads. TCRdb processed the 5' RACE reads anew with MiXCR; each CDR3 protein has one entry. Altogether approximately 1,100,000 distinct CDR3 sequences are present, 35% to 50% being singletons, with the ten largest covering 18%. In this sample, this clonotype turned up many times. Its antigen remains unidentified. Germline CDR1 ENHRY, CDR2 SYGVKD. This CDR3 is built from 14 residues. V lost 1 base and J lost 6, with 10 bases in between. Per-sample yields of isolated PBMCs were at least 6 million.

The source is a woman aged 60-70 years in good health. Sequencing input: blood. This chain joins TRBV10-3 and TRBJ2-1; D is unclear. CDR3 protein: CAISEYETVNEQFF. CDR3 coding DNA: TGTGCCATCAGTGAGTATGAGACCGTCAATGAGCAGTTCTTC.